A selection of T cell receptor beta chains follows, all from one sample in a study of T cells in Graves' hyperthyroidism and ophthalmopathy. TCRdb re-called the multiplex PCR reads through MiXCR, storing one row per CDR3 protein. Of about 250,000 distinct CDR3 sequences listed, over 12% are singletons. Sequenced sample: blood. The receptors come from a woman aged 45-60 years with Graves' hyperthyroidism that later progressed to Graves' ophthalmopathy. Each CDR3 is given with its conserved first and last residue.

V gene,J gene,CDR3 protein
TRBV9,TRBJ1-5,CASSVEGEGDRGLDQPQHF
TRBV27,TRBJ1-5,CASSLRGGTQPQHF
TRBV20-1,TRBJ1-2,CSARDAYVGDYGYTF
TRBV6-5,TRBJ2-2,CASSYGGERRTGELFF
TRBV18,TRBJ2-3,CASSLTDGATDTQYF
TRBV6-2/TRBV6-3,TRBJ1-5,CASSYSGQVFVSAQHF
TRBV10-1,TRBJ2-5,CASSEFGLGTPGSGTQYF
TRBV2,TRBJ2-1,CASSEARSSYNEQFF
TRBV7-2,TRBJ2-3,CASSSHYSGTDTQYF
TRBV7-9,TRBJ2-7,CASSRDLADEQYF
TRBV4-1,TRBJ2-5,CASSPNRLAGGPGGETQYF
TRBV12-5,TRBJ2-3,CASGWTATDTQYF
TRBV5-1,TRBJ1-1,CASSLNRAEAFF
TRBV7-9,TRBJ2-5,CASSRLEHPYQETQYF
TRBV11-2,TRBJ2-5,CASSFNRGAETQYF
TRBV3-1,TRBJ1-1,CASSQDRDTEAFF
TRBV20-1,TRBJ2-2,CSAMGGSGYGELFF
TRBV7-3,TRBJ2-1,CASSLTGLAGVGNEQFF
TRBV19,TRBJ2-7,CASSIGTRSYEQYF
TRBV28,TRBJ2-1,CASSPLSNTYNEQFF
TRBV12-5,TRBJ2-3,CASGLRDTQYF
TRBV28,TRBJ1-1,CASSLKMGGMNTEAFF
TRBV18,TRBJ2-3,CASSPAGPSEGTDTQYF
TRBV20-1,TRBJ2-7,CSARNSGTRAYEQYF
TRBV5-1,TRBJ2-3,CASSFTPGRRPDTQYF
TRBV18,TRBJ2-3,CASSPTSGQGSTTQYF
TRBV5-6,TRBJ2-7,CASSLNYYEQYF
TRBV11-2,TRBJ2-1,CASSLAAGGHNEQFF
TRBV5-1,TRBJ2-2,CASSLGTAYTGELFF
TRBV10-3,TRBJ1-1,CAIKGASGTEAFF
TRBV20-1,TRBJ2-7,CSARPGQGVPYEQYF
TRBV5-1,TRBJ1-6,CASSLAEQGANSPLHF
TRBV29-1,TRBJ2-2,CSVRGESNTGELFF
TRBV2,TRBJ1-4,CASKGQPNEKLFF
TRBV4-2,TRBJ1-3,CASSQDRQNTIYF
TRBV2,TRBJ2-1,CASSEVSALGEQFF
TRBV10-3,TRBJ2-7,CAISESRDGSSYEQYF
TRBV20-1,TRBJ1-2,CSAGHPVSPLNGYTF
TRBV19,TRBJ1-5,CASSIRQGTYSNQPQHF
TRBV27,TRBJ2-1,CASSPRRAHNEQFF
TRBV7-9,TRBJ1-5,CASSLGGSAQPQHF
TRBV20-1,TRBJ2-1,CSASQVYEDEQFF